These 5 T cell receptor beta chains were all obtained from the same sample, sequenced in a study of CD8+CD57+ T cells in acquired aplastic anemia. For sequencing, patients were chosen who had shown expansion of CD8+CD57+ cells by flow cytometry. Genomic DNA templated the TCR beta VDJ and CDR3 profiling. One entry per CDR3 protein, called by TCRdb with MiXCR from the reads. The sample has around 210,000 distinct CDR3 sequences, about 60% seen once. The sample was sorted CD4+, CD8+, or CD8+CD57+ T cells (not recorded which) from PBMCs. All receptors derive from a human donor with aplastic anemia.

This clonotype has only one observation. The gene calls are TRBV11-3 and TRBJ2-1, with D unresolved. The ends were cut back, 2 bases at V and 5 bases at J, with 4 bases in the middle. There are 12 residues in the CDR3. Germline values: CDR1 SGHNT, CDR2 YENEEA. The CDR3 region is CASSLLNNEQFF. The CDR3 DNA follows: TGTGCCAGCAGCTTATTGAACAATGAGCAGTTCTTC. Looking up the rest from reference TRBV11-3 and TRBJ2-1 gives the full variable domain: EAGVVQSPRYKIIEKKQPVAFWCNPISGHNTLYWYLQNLGQGPELLIRYENEEAVDDSQLPKDRFSAERLKGVDSTLKIQPAELGDSAVYLCASSLLNNEQFFGPGTRLTVL.

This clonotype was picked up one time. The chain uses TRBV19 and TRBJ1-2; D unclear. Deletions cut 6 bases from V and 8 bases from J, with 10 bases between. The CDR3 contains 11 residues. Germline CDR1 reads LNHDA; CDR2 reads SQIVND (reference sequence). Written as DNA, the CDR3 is TGTGCCAGTAGGGGGTCGAGGGGCTACACCTTC. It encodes CASRGSRGYTF.

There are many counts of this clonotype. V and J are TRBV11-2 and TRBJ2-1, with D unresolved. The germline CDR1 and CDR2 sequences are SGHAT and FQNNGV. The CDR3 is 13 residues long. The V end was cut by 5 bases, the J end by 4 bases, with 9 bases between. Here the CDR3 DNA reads TGTGCCAGCAGCGCCTATCCTTACAATGAGCAGTTCTTC. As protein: CASSAYPYNEQFF.

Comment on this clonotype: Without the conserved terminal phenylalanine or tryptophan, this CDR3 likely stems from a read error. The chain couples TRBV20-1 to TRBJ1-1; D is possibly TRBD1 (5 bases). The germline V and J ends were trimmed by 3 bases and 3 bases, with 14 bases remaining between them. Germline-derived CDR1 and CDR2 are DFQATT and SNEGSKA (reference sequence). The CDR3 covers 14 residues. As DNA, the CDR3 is TGCAGTGCTAGGCGGGTCAGGGCGGACACTGAAGCTTTCTTG. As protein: CSARRVRADTEAFL.

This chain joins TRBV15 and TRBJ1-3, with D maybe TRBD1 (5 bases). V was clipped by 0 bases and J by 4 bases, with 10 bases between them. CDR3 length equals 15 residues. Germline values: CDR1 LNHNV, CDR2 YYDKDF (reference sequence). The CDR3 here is CATSREPGDGNTIYF. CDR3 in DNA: TGTGCCACCAGCAGAGAACCCGGGGACGGAAACACCATATATTTT.